The 11 T cell receptor beta chains listed next were all sequenced from one sample in a study of T cells in Graves' hyperthyroidism and ophthalmopathy. There were TCR beta CDR3 regions amplified from RNA transcripts. First-round RT-PCR targeting the TCR CDR3 was performed with the HTBI primer set. TCRdb reanalysed the multiplex PCR reads using MiXCR and keeps one entry per CDR3 protein. This table holds over 550,000 distinct CDR3 sequences, approximately 15% found once. Input material: blood. The receptors derive from a woman younger than 35 with Graves' hyperthyroidism.

This CDR3 reads CSARGGGAGYEQYF. The CDR3 DNA follows: TGCAGTGCTAGAGGGGGGGGGGCCGGGTATGAGCAGTACTTC. The J gene is TRBJ2-7, the V gene TRBV20-1; a weak D match, TRBD2 (7 bases). This CDR3 has 14 amino acids. Trimming stripped 1 base from V and 7 bases from J, with 17 bases between. Germline V gives CDR1 DFQATT, CDR2 SNEGSKA (reference sequence).

The rearrangement joins TRBV25-1 to TRBJ1-1; 7 bases align to TRBD1. From germline, CDR1 is MGHDK and CDR2 SYGVNS. The CDR3 has 17 residues. Losses at the gene ends were 5 bases for V and 2 bases for J; bases not matched to a gene: 14. This CDR3 is CASSTYGTGEENTEAFF. The CDR3 DNA reads as TGTGCCAGCAGTACCTACGGTACAGGGGAGGAAAACACTGAAGCTTTCTTT.

This clonotype was seen a handful of times. The CDR3 protein is CASSLAGRAVEQYF. Written as DNA, the CDR3 is TGTGCCAGCAGCTTAGCCGGGAGGGCCGTCGAGCAGTACTTC. V gene TRBV7-2 combines with J gene TRBJ2-7; the match to TRBD2 covers 8 bases. Germline CDR1 reads SGHTA; CDR2 reads FQGNSA. The CDR3 length is 14 residues. Trimming took 0 bases from V and 6 from J; bases not matched to a gene: 4.

This clonotype occurred many times. The gene calls are TRBV7-8 and TRBJ2-1; 7 bases map to TRBD1. The trim removed 4 bases at V and 6 bases at J, leaving 9 bases unmatched. The germline V gene has CDR1 SGHVS and CDR2 FQNEAQ. This CDR3 is 15 amino acids long. The CDR3 loop is CASSSRGQWVNEQFF. The CDR3 DNA follows: TGTGCCAGCAGCTCTAGGGGGCAGTGGGTCAATGAGCAGTTCTTC.

This clonotype was recorded at least ten times. CDR3 protein: CASSVGSFQETQYF. In DNA, the CDR3 is TGTGCCAGCAGTGTCGGGTCGTTCCAAGAGACCCAGTACTTC. This sequence joins TRBV2 and TRBJ2-5, with D unclear. The CDR3 loop spans 14 amino acids. CDR1 is SNHLY, CDR2 FYNNEI, per germline. V was trimmed by 4 bases and J by 1 base, leaving 10 bases between them.

V is TRBV20-1 and J is TRBJ2-5, with 8 bases that match TRBD2. The length of the CDR3 is 14 residues. The V and J ends lost 3 bases and 7 bases, in that order; junction bases with no gene match: 10. Germline CDR1 reads DFQATT; CDR2 reads SNEGSKA (reference sequence). The CDR3 protein is CSASVRGGRRTQYF. In nucleotides, the CDR3 is TGCAGTGCTAGTGTCCGGGGGGGCAGGCGGACCCAGTACTTC.

This clonotype was seen a handful of times. The genes are TRBV4-2 and TRBJ2-7, with 7 bases fitting TRBD1. In germline, CDR1 is LGHNA, CDR2 YNFKEQ. This CDR3 is built from 14 residues. Unmatched junction bases numbered 8, after V lost 0 bases and J lost 9 bases. The CDR3 loop reads CASSQDIKGGGQYF. Here the CDR3 DNA reads TGTGCCAGCAGCCAAGACATAAAAGGGGGCGGGCAGTACTTC.

In its sample, this clonotype was seen many times. The chain is built from TRBV3-1 and TRBJ2-7; D possibly corresponds to TRBD2 (5 bases). The V gene's germline CDR1 is LGHDT and CDR2 YNNKEL (reference sequence). The length of the CDR3 is 16 residues. Trimming removed 3 bases at V and 2 bases at J, with 17 bases between. The CDR3 DNA follows: TGTGCCAGCAGCCACCAGAGCGGCGGATGGCCCTACGAGCAGTACTTC. Protein sequence: CASSHQSGGWPYEQYF.

This clonotype has at least ten counts. V usage is TRBV6-5 and J usage is TRBJ1-5; D is uncertain. With 2 bases removed from V and 3 bases from J, the gap between germline ends came to 8 bases. There are 14 residues in the CDR3. Per the germline V gene, CDR1 is MNHEY and CDR2 is SVGAGI. This chain's CDR3 is CASSYIGPNQPQHF. The CDR3 region has the DNA TGTGCCAGCAGTTACATAGGGCCCAATCAGCCCCAGCATTTT.

The sample holds many counts of this clonotype. The V and J genes are TRBV28 and TRBJ2-5; tentatively, D is TRBD1 (6 bases). The V and J ends lost 2 bases and 3 bases respectively, with 7 bases between them. Germline V gene data show CDR1 as MDHEN and CDR2 as SYDVKM. This CDR3 is 13 amino acids long. This CDR3 is CASSLRGKETQYF. CDR3 sequence (DNA): TGTGCCAGCAGTTTAAGGGGGAAAGAGACCCAGTACTTC.

In this sample, this clonotype turned up many times. The J gene is TRBJ1-4, the V gene TRBV3-1; D is ambiguous. Germline V gene data show CDR1 as LGHDT and CDR2 as YNNKEL (reference sequence). Trimming took off 3 bases at V and 7 bases at J, with 15 bases between the two ends. The CDR3 has 15 residues. The CDR3 region is CASSHGTTLPEKLFF. For the CDR3, the DNA is TGTGCCAGCAGCCATGGCACCACACTTCCTGAAAAACTGTTTTTT. Complete variable domain (other parts from reference TRBV3-1 and TRBJ1-4): DTAVSQTPKYLVTQMGNDKSIKCEQNLGHDTMYWYKQDSKKFLKIMFSYNNKELIINETVPNRFSPKSPDKAHLNLHINSLELGDSAVYFCASSHGTTLPEKLFFGSGTQLSVL.